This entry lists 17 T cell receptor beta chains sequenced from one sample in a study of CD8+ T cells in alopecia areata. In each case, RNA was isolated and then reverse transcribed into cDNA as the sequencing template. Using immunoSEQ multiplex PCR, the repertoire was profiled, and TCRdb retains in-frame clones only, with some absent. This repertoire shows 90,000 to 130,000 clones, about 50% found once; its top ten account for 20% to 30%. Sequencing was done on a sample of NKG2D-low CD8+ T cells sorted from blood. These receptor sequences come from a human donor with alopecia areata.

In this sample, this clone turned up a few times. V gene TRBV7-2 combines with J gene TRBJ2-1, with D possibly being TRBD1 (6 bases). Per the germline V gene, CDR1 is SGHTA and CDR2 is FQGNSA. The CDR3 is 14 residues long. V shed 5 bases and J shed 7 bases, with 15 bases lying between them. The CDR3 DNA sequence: TGTGCCAGCAGCCAATTAGGGGGAGAAAATGAGCAGTTCTTC. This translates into CASSQLGGENEQFF.

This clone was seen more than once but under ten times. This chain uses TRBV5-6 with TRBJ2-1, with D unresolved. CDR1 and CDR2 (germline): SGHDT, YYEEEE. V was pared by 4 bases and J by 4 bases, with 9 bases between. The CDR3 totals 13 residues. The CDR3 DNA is TGTGCCAGCAGCCCCGACGGATACAATGAGCAGTTCTTC. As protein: CASSPDGYNEQFF.

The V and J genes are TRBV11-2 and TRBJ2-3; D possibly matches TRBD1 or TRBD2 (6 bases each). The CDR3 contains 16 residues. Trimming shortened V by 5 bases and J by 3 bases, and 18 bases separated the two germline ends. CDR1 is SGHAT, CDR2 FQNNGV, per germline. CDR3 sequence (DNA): TGTGCCAGCAGCCGTGAGTGGGGGGCTGGGACAGATACGCAGTATTTT. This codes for CASSREWGAGTDTQYF.

The CDR3 nucleotides are TGTGCCAGCAGTTTATCGAACGGGGGGTCCTACGAGCAGTACTTC. Protein: CASSLSNGGSYEQYF. This rearrangement joins TRBV27 to TRBJ2-7; 7 bases agree with TRBD2. After removal of 0 bases from V and 1 base from J, the junction contained 3 bases not matched to a gene. This CDR3 is 15 amino acids long. Germline values: CDR1 MNHEY, CDR2 SMNVEV (reference sequence).

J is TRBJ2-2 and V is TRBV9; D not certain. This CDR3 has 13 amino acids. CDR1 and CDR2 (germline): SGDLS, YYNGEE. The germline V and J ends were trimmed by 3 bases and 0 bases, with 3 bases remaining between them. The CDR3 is CASSAANTGELFF. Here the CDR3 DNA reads TGTGCCAGCAGCGCGGCGAACACCGGGGAGCTGTTTTTT.

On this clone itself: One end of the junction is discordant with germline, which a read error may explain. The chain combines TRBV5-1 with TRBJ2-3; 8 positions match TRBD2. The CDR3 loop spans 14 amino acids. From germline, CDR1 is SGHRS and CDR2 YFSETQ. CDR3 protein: CASTLRGGTDTQYF. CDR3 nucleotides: TGCGCCAGCACCTTGCGGGGGGGCACAGATACGCAGTATTTT.

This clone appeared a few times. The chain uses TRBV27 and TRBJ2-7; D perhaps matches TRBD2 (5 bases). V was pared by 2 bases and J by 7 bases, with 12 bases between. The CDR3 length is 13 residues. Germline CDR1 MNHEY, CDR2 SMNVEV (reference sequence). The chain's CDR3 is CASSLAGSQEQYF. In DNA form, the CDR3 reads TGTGCCAGCAGTTTAGCGGGTTCCCAGGAGCAGTACTTC.

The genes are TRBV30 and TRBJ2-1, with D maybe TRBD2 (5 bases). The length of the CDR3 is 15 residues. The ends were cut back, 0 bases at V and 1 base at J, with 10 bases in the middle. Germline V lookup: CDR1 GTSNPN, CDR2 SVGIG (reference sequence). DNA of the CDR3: TGTGCCTGGAGTGTAGGTAGCGAATCCTACAATGAGCAGTTCTTC. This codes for CAWSVGSESYNEQFF.

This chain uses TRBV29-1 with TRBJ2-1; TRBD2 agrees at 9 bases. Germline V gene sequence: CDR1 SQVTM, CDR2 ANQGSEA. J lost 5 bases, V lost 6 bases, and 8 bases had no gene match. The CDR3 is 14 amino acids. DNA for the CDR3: TGCAGCGTGGTGGGACTAGCATTCCACAATGAGCAGTTCTTC. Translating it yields CSVVGLAFHNEQFF.

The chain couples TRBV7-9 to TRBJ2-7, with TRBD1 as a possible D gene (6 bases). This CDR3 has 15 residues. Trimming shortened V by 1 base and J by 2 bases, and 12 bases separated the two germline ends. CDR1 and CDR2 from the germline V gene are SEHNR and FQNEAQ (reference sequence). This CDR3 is CASSLGTGFPYEQYF. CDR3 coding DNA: TGTGCCAGCAGCTTAGGCACAGGGTTCCCCTACGAGCAGTACTTC.

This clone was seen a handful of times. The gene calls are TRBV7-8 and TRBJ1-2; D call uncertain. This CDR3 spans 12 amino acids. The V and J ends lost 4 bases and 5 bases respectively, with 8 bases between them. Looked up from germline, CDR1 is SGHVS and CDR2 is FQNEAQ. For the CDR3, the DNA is TGTGCCAGCAGCTCCGGCGGATATGGCTACACCTTC. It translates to CASSSGGYGYTF.

The CDR3 region is CASSPRDRGQETQYF. CDR3 in DNA: TGTGCCAGCAGCCCCCGGGACAGGGGGCAAGAGACCCAGTACTTC. The chain joins TRBV7-9 to TRBJ2-5; 11 nucleotides align to TRBD1. V gave up 5 bases and J gave up 2 bases; unmatched junction bases: 4. Germline assignment: CDR1 SEHNR and CDR2 FQNEAQ (reference sequence). The CDR3 covers 15 residues. Full variable domain (remainder filled in from reference TRBV7-9 and TRBJ2-5): DTGVSQNPRHKITKRGQNVTFRCDPISEHNRLYWYRQTLGQGPEFLTYFQNEAQLEKSRLLSDRFSAERPKGSFSTLEIQRTEQGDSAMYLCASSPRDRGQETQYFGPGTRLLVL.

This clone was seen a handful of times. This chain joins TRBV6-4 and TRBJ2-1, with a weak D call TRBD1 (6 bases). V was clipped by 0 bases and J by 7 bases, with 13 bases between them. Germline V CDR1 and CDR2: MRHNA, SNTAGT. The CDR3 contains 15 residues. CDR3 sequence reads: CASSDSTGEANEQFF. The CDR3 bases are TGTGCCAGCAGTGACTCGACAGGAGAAGCGAATGAGCAGTTCTTC.

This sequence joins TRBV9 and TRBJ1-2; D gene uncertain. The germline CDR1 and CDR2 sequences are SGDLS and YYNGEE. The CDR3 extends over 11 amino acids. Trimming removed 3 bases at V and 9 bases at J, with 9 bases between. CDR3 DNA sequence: TGTGCCAGCAGCGCGGACGGTCGCTACACCTTC. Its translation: CASSADGRYTF.

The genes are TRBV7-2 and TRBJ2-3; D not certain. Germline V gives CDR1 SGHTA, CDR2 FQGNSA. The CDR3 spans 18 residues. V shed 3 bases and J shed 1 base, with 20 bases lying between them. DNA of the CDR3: TGTGCCAGCAGCTTCCCTCAAGCGACGTTATGGCGCACAGATACGCAGTATTTT. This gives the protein CASSFPQATLWRTDTQYF.

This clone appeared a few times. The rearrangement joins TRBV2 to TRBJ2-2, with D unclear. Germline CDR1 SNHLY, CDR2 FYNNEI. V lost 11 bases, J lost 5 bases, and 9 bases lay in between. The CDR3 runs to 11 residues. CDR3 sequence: CASIKTGELFF. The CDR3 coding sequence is TGTGCCTCTATAAAAACCGGGGAGCTGTTTTTT.

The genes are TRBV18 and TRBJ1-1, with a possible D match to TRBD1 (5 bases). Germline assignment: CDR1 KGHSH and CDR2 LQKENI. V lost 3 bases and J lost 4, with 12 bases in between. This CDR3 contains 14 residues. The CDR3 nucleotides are TGTGCCAGCTCACCGGTTGGGGGGAGCACTGAAGCTTTCTTT. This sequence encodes CASSPVGGSTEAFF. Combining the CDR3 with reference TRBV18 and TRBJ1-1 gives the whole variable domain NAGVMQNPRHLVRRRGQEARLRCSPMKGHSHVYWYRQLPEEGLKFMVYLQKENIIDESGMPKERFSAEFPKEGPSILRIQQVVRGDSAAYFCASSPVGGSTEAFFGQGTRLTVV.